This TCR beta chain was sequenced in a study of blood T cell repertoires in COVID-19. Study summary: Acute and convalescent COVID-19 specimens originated in the United States, Italy and Spain. PBMCs, B-cell-depleted T cells, or T cells were the source of the cDNA or gDNA that made up the material.

Original processing notes: Estimated nucleated cell counts came from reference gene primer amplification. Assay: immunoSEQ multiplex PCR; the TCRdb copy retains only in-frame clones and omits some. V, J and clone size are those of that table, while D and trimming were read from the DNA. The data hold around 220,000 clones, with around 84% observed a single time. The length of the CDR3 is 13 residues. Cohort placement rested on clinical history that participants reported themselves. The sample was PBMCs or T cells enriched from blood (not recorded which). The clonotype comes from a woman in her thirties or forties with acute COVID-19. The V gene is TRBV21-1, the J gene TRBJ1-1; the table's D call, TRBD1, has no DNA check behind it. TRBV21-1 is a documented pseudogene. The CDR3 coding sequence is TGTGCCAGCAGCAAAGGCCCCGGGACAGGAGCTTTCTTT. It specifies CASSKGPGTGAFF.